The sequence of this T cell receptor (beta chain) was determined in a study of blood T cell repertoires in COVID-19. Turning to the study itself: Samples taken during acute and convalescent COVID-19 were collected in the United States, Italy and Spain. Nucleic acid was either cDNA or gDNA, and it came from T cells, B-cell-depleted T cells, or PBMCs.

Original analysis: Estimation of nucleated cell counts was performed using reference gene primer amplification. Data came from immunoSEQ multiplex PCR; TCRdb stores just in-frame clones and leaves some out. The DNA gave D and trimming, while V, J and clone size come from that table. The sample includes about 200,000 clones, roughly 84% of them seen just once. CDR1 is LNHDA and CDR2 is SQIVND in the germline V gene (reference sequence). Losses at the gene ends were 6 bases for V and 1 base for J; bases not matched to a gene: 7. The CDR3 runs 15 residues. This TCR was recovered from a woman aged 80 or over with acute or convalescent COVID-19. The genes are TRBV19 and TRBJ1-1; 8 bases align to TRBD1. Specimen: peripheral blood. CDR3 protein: CASRRSGTGNTEAFF. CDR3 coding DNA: TGTGCCAGTAGAAGATCCGGGACAGGGAACACTGAAGCTTTCTTT.